These 25 T cell receptor beta chains were sequenced from one sample in a study of beta chain bispecific antibodies for T cell cancers. One entry per CDR3 protein results from TCRdb running MiXCR on the 5' RACE reads. The data contain 20,000 to 25,000 distinct CDR3 sequences, 2% to 2.5% of them singletons. T cells were expanded from blood mononuclear cells for three to four days with anti-CD3 OKT3 or CD3/CD28 beads. Regarding the study as a whole: After anti-TRBV12 rather than anti-CD19 exposure, TRBV12-3 made up 98.9% less of total TRBV signal. The leukemia cells, rather than normal T cells, gave most of the targeted TRBV signal.

No antigen has been assigned to these receptors. This sample comprised healthy donor T cells cultured with leukemia cells, obtained from a culture containing a bispecific antibody targeting TCR Vbeta12. The receptors shown here come from a human donor in good health. Some clones in this sample may be carry-over from other donors' samples.

This clonotype counts as large. The V gene is TRBV6-4, the J gene TRBJ2-1; 9 bases fit TRBD2. V lost 7 bases to trimming and J lost 8 bases; unmatched junction nucleotides: 9. In germline, CDR1 is MRHNA, CDR2 SNTAGT. The CDR3 extends over 14 amino acids. In DNA form, the CDR3 reads TGTGCCAGCAAATCGACCGGGACTAGCTATGAGCAGTTCTTC. It is translated as CASKSTGTSYEQFF.

This clonotype has at least ten counts. V is TRBV15 and J is TRBJ2-2, with 8 positions matching TRBD2. J lost 1 base, V lost 0 bases, and 4 bases had no gene match. The germline gives CDR1 LNHNV, CDR2 YYDKDF (reference sequence). The CDR3 runs 17 residues. The CDR3 sequence: CATSREELAVNTGELFF. CDR3 nucleotides: TGTGCCACCAGCAGAGAGGAACTAGCGGTGAACACCGGGGAGCTGTTTTTT. The variable domain in full, with the rest retrieved from reference TRBV15 and TRBJ2-2, is DAMVIQNPRYQVTQFGKPVTLSCSQTLNHNVMYWYQQKSSQAPKLLFHYYDKDFNNEADTPDNFQSRRPNTSFCFLDIRSPGLGDTAMYLCATSREELAVNTGELFFGEGSRLTVL.

This clonotype was counted ten times or more. V and J are TRBV14 and TRBJ2-2; no definite D call. CDR1 and CDR2 from the germline V gene are SGHDN and FVKESK. CDR3 length equals 14 residues. The ends were cut back, 6 bases at V and 1 base at J, with 9 bases in the middle. The CDR3 here is CASRSELNTGELFF. The CDR3 coding sequence is TGTGCCAGCAGATCAGAACTGAACACCGGGGAGCTGTTTTTT.

This clonotype is medium-sized (0.01 to 0.1%) within its sample. The chain is built from TRBV6-5 and TRBJ1-1; no reliable D call. This CDR3 spans 14 amino acids. Trimming stripped 5 bases from V and 4 bases from J, with 14 bases between. Per germline, CDR1 MNHEY and CDR2 SVGAGI. CDR3 sequence (DNA): TGTGCCAGCAGTGGTCGGGTTTGGGGCACTGAAGCTTTCTTT. As protein: CASSGRVWGTEAFF.

The rearrangement links TRBV18 to TRBJ2-1; 8 bases are shared with TRBD2. This CDR3 spans 14 amino acids. V dropped 2 bases and J dropped 6; count of bases not matched to a gene: 3. Germline V gene sequence: CDR1 KGHSH, CDR2 LQKENI. The CDR3 loop reads CASSPAAGGNEQFF. The CDR3 DNA reads as TGTGCCAGCTCACCAGCGGCGGGGGGCAATGAGCAGTTCTTC.

This clonotype was recorded at least ten times. The chain uses TRBV27 and TRBJ2-2; TRBD1 aligns across 9 bases. The CDR3 is 17 residues long. Germline assignment: CDR1 MNHEY and CDR2 SMNVEV (reference sequence). The V segment lost 3 bases and the J segment 2 bases; nucleotides outside the gene matches: 7. The CDR3 sequence is CASSFWATGGNTGELFF. The CDR3 region has the DNA TGTGCCAGCAGTTTTTGGGCGACAGGGGGTAACACCGGGGAGCTGTTTTTT.

This clonotype was seen at least ten times. V is TRBV4-1 and J is TRBJ2-3; D unresolved. Germline V gives CDR1 MGHRA, CDR2 YSYEKL. V was trimmed by 0 bases and J by 4 bases, leaving 11 bases between them. The CDR3 is 15 residues long. This CDR3 reads CASSQEYIGSDTQYF. CDR3 in DNA: TGCGCCAGCAGCCAAGAATATATTGGATCAGATACGCAGTATTTT.

This clonotype was observed at least ten times. The V call is TRBV11-2, the J call TRBJ2-7; 9 bases line up with TRBD1. Per germline, CDR1 SGHAT and CDR2 FQNNGV. CDR3 length equals 14 residues. The V gene end was trimmed by 7 bases and the J gene end by 6 bases; junction bases not matched to a gene: 10. The CDR3 DNA reads as TGTGCCAGCATCCCGGGACAGGGTGAGGGCGAGCAGTACTTC. Protein: CASIPGQGEGEQYF.

On this clonotype: A much larger clonotype is one base distant, so this may be a read error. The J gene is TRBJ1-2, the V gene TRBV6-5; TRBD1 matches 7 bases. Germline V gene data show CDR1 as MNHEY and CDR2 as SVGAGI. J lost 4 bases, V lost 8 bases, and 4 bases had no gene match. The CDR3 has 12 amino acids. In DNA, the CDR3 is TGTGCCAGCGCGGACAGGAGCTATGGCTACACCTTC. This encodes CASADRSYGYTF.

This clonotype was observed many times. The chain combines TRBV7-3 with TRBJ2-1, with D perhaps TRBD1 or TRBD2 (5 bases each). Germline V gene data show CDR1 as SGHTA and CDR2 as FQGTGA. The germline V and J ends were trimmed by 4 bases and 8 bases, with 24 bases remaining between them. The CDR3 extends over 17 amino acids. The CDR3 sequence: CASSSRDHSLCLDEQFF. The CDR3 nucleotides are TGTGCCAGCAGCTCACGGGACCACTCTCTATGTCTCGATGAGCAGTTCTTC.

This clonotype was counted at least ten times. The chain combines TRBV2 with TRBJ1-1, with a weak D call TRBD1 (6 bases). V gave up 3 bases and J gave up 9 bases, with 17 bases separating them. The CDR3 runs to 14 residues. Germline V gene sequence: CDR1 SNHLY, CDR2 FYNNEI. CDR3: CASSDGEVGGQAFF. CDR3 DNA sequence: TGTGCCAGCAGTGATGGGGAGGTCGGGGGGCAAGCTTTCTTT.

Ten or more counts support this clonotype. The V and J genes are TRBV11-2 and TRBJ2-1, with 7 positions matching TRBD1. The CDR3 length is 15 residues. V shed 0 bases, J shed 4 bases, and the junction held 3 bases outside the gene matches. Germline CDR1 is SGHAT and CDR2 is FQNNGV. The CDR3 nucleotides read TGTGCCAGCAGCTTAGATGGACAGGTTTACAATGAGCAGTTCTTC. It translates to CASSLDGQVYNEQFF.

There are many counts of this clonotype. The junction departs from germline at one end; a sequencing error may be responsible. This chain joins TRBV5-1 and TRBJ2-7; D is possibly TRBD2 (5 bases). CDR1 SGHRS and CDR2 YFSETQ come from the germline V gene. The CDR3 has 13 residues. CDR3 coding DNA: TGCGCCAGCAGCCCAGCGGTCTCCAACGAGCAGTACTTC. Protein product: CASSPAVSNEQYF.

This clonotype was recorded many times. The chain recombines TRBV20-1 with TRBJ1-1; tentative D call: TRBD1 (5 bases). The V gene's germline CDR1 is DFQATT and CDR2 SNEGSKA (reference sequence). Trimming shortened V by 5 bases and J by 1 base, and 11 bases separated the two germline ends. This CDR3 region has 13 residues. In DNA, the CDR3 is TGCAGTGCTGTAGGGGCCTCGAACACTGAAGCTTTCTTT. Translation gives CSAVGASNTEAFF.

The chain links TRBV3-1 to TRBJ2-5, with 8 bases aligning to TRBD1. Trimming took 2 bases from V and 5 from J; bases not matched to a gene: 10. Germline V CDR1 and CDR2: LGHDT, YNNKEL (reference sequence). This CDR3 region has 16 residues. This CDR3 reads CASSQHYRGAGETQYF. CDR3 DNA sequence: TGTGCCAGCAGCCAACACTACAGGGGGGCCGGCGAGACCCAGTACTTC.

This clonotype has ten or more counts. This rearrangement joins TRBV5-1 to TRBJ2-3; D not resolved. V was pared by 0 bases and J by 0 bases, with 14 bases between. Germline V gene sequence: CDR1 SGHRS, CDR2 YFSETQ. The CDR3 loop spans 17 amino acids. The CDR3 DNA reads TGCGCCAGCAGCTTGGGGGTGTCTACAGTAAGCACAGATACGCAGTATTTT. Protein: CASSLGVSTVSTDTQYF. Using reference TRBV5-1 and TRBJ2-3 for the parts outside the CDR3, the full variable domain is KAGVTQTPRYLIKTRGQQVTLSCSPISGHRSVSWYQQTPGQGLQFLFEYFSETQRNKGNFPGRFSGRQFSNSRSEMNVSTLELGDSALYLCASSLGVSTVSTDTQYFGPGTRLTVL.

This clonotype came up many times. The gene calls are TRBV10-3 and TRBJ2-7, with no clear D. The CDR3 length is 13 residues. With 7 bases removed from V and 2 bases from J, the gap between germline ends came to 12 bases. Looked up from germline, CDR1 is ENHRY and CDR2 is SYGVKD. The CDR3 is CAITPDAAYEQYF. CDR3 DNA sequence: TGTGCCATCACCCCAGATGCAGCCTACGAGCAGTACTTC.

In this sample, this clonotype turned up many times. The V and J genes are TRBV27 and TRBJ2-7; maybe TRBD1 (5 bases). CDR3 size: 13 residues. The germline gives CDR1 MNHEY, CDR2 SMNVEV (reference sequence). V gave up 11 bases and J gave up 2 bases, with 16 bases separating them. The CDR3 coding sequence is TGTGCCTCCTCTTACCAGGGTCCCTACGAGCAGTACTTC. Translated, it gives CASSYQGPYEQYF.

In its sample, this clonotype was seen many times. The chain is built from TRBV27 and TRBJ2-3; 8 positions agree with TRBD2. The CDR3 is 17 residues long. Germline V CDR1 and CDR2: MNHEY, SMNVEV (reference sequence). Losses at the gene ends were 1 base for V and 0 bases for J; bases not matched to a gene: 6. CDR3 sequence reads: CASSLFYSGASTDTQYF. CDR3 coding DNA: TGTGCCAGCAGTTTATTTTATAGCGGGGCGAGCACAGATACGCAGTATTTT.

This clonotype has ten or more counts. The J gene is TRBJ1-2, the V gene TRBV1; TRBD1, the table's D call, lacks a check against the DNA. TRBV1 counts as a pseudogene. The CDR3 spans 14 residues. The CDR3 sequence is CTSTDTGTVYGYTF. CDR3 in DNA: TGCACCAGCACCGACACCGGGACAGTCTATGGCTACACCTTC.

This clonotype was counted many times. The chain combines TRBV5-1 with TRBJ2-7, with 9 bases that match TRBD2. Trimming took 6 bases from V and 0 from J; bases not matched to a gene: 7. CDR3 size: 15 residues. The germline V gene encodes CDR1 SGHRS and CDR2 YFSETQ. CDR3 loop: CASTSGTSRSYEQYF. DNA for the CDR3: TGCGCCAGCACCTCCGGGACTAGCCGCTCCTACGAGCAGTACTTC.

This clonotype has at least ten counts. J is TRBJ2-5 and V is TRBV20-1; weak D call: TRBD1 (6 bases). CDR1 DFQATT and CDR2 SNEGSKA come from the germline V gene (reference sequence). The CDR3 is made up of 13 amino acids. V was clipped by 6 bases and J by 3 bases, with 14 bases between them. The CDR3 region is CSAPRGGEETQYF. CDR3 nucleotides: TGCAGTGCCCCCAGGGGTGGAGAAGAGACCCAGTACTTC.

This clonotype was seen many times. The chain combines TRBV11-2 with TRBJ1-1, with 9 bases fitting TRBD1. This CDR3 contains 15 residues. The J segment lost 4 bases and the V segment lost 5 bases, leaving 8 bases of the junction unmatched. The germline gives CDR1 SGHAT, CDR2 FQNNGV. DNA of the CDR3: TGTGCCAGCAGCCCACAAAGGACAGGGGTCACTGAAGCTTTCTTT. It specifies CASSPQRTGVTEAFF.

This clonotype was found many times. The chain joins TRBV10-2 to TRBJ2-7, with D possibly matching TRBD1 (5 bases). Deletions cut 6 bases from V and 2 bases from J, with 11 bases between. Germline assignment: CDR1 WSHSY and CDR2 SAAADI. The CDR3 has 13 amino acids. CDR3 bases: TGCGCCAGCAGGTCAGGGAACACCTACGAGCAGTACTTC. It specifies CASRSGNTYEQYF.

At least ten counts were recorded for this clonotype. The chain is built from TRBV5-1 and TRBJ2-2, with D tentatively TRBD2 (7 bases). Germline V gene data show CDR1 as SGHRS and CDR2 as YFSETQ. This CDR3 is 17 amino acids long. Trimming pared 0 bases from V and 0 bases from J, leaving 12 bases between. CDR3 amino acids: CASSLAGGGSNTGELFF. The DNA of the CDR3 is TGCGCCAGCAGCTTGGCTGGCGGGGGCTCGAACACCGGGGAGCTGTTTTTT. Full variable domain (remainder filled in from reference TRBV5-1 and TRBJ2-2): KAGVTQTPRYLIKTRGQQVTLSCSPISGHRSVSWYQQTPGQGLQFLFEYFSETQRNKGNFPGRFSGRQFSNSRSEMNVSTLELGDSALYLCASSLAGGGSNTGELFFGEGSRLTVL.